This entry is about one T cell receptor beta chain. Its antigen remains unidentified. The data were obtained in a study of T cell clonotyping in hematopoietic cell transplantation. Across the whole study: Pretransplant recipient samples were taken after cytoreduction.

Clones were read by immunoSEQ multiplex PCR, and TCRdb kept only the in-frame ones, dropping some. The sample shows some 26,000 clones, more than 70% of them seen only once. General study points: CD4 and CD8 repertoire contributions could not be separated without sorting. Pathologically expanded recipient clonotypes increased progressively from day 30 to day 180 as diversity fell. Broader posttransplant TCR repertoire diversity was predicted by graft donor and pretransplant recipient Inverse Simpson Index values.

J lost 8 bases, V lost 3 bases, and 17 bases had no gene match. CDR1 and CDR2 (germline): SGDLS, YYNGEE. The CDR3 spans 18 residues. Sample time point: recipient sample about 28 days before transplant, after cytoreduction. The sample here was peripheral blood mononuclear cells, taken before stem cell transplant. This sequence was found in a man aged 35 to 55 with acute myeloid leukemia. Some clones in this sample may be carry-over from other donors' samples. This sequence joins TRBV9 and TRBJ1-4; 9 bases fit TRBD1. CDR3 protein: CASSGAGTGPLGMEKLFF. The DNA for the CDR3 is TGTGCCAGCAGCGGGGCGGGGACAGGGCCCCTCGGGATGGAAAAACTGTTTTTT.